The 4 T cell receptor beta chains below all came from one sample that was sequenced in a study of blood T cell repertoires in COVID-19. This table comes from immunoSEQ multiplex PCR, and its TCRdb copy is limited to in-frame clones, with some not included. The table lists fewer than 150,000 clones, 80% to 90% of them singletons. Specimen: peripheral blood. The receptors derive from a woman aged 50 to 60 with acute or convalescent COVID-19.

The chain is built from TRBV30 and TRBJ2-2; the D gene is possibly TRBD1 (6 bases). This CDR3 has 15 amino acids. Looked up from germline, CDR1 is GTSNPN and CDR2 is SVGIG (reference sequence). Trimming cost V 5 bases and J 3 bases, with 16 bases left between them. CDR3 coding DNA: TGTGCCTGGGTTGCACAGGGAAGGGACACCGGGGAGCTGTTTTTT. Its translation: CAWVAQGRDTGELFF.

The rearrangement joins TRBV7-8 to TRBJ2-7; D might be TRBD2 (6 bases). CDR3 size: 15 residues. Between the trimmed V and J ends, which lost 5 bases and 2 bases, there was a span of 16 bases. The germline V gene encodes CDR1 SGHVS and CDR2 FQNEAQ. This chain's CDR3 is CASSKSNRETYEQYF. The CDR3 region has the DNA TGTGCCAGCAGCAAATCAAACCGGGAGACCTACGAGCAGTACTTC.

This rearrangement joins TRBV6-5 to TRBJ1-6; TRBD1 is a possible D gene (5 bases). The CDR3 totals 14 residues. Germline CDR1 MNHEY, CDR2 SVGAGI. Deletions cut 7 bases from V and 7 bases from J, with 14 bases between. The CDR3 region is CASKDKGLNSPLHF. The CDR3 nucleotides read TGTGCCAGCAAGGACAAAGGGTTGAATTCACCCCTCCACTTT.

This clone was seen a handful of times. The rearrangement joins TRBV13 to TRBJ1-2; 8 nucleotides line up with TRBD1. V lost 4 bases to trimming and J lost 12 bases; unmatched junction nucleotides: 7. Germline CDR1 reads PRHDT; CDR2 reads FYEKMQ (reference sequence). This CDR3 has 12 residues. The CDR3 nucleotides are TGTGCCAGCAGCTACGCCGGACAGGGTAACACCTTC. Its translation is CASSYAGQGNTF.